These 31 T cell receptor beta chains were all obtained from the same sample, sequenced in a study of T cells in Graves' hyperthyroidism and ophthalmopathy. Authors of the study amplified TCR beta CDR3 regions from RNA transcripts. In the first-round RT-PCR of the TCR CDR3, the HTBI primer set was used. A single record per CDR3 protein comes from TCRdb applying MiXCR to the multiplex PCR reads. The sample includes some 350,000 distinct CDR3 sequences, around 14% of them seen just once. The sample was blood. The receptors stem from a woman between 18 and 29 years old with Graves' hyperthyroidism that later progressed to Graves' ophthalmopathy.

The chain is built from TRBV6-1 and TRBJ1-1, with 9 bases matching TRBD1. J was trimmed by 1 base and V by 4 bases; bases with no gene match: 4. Germline V gene data show CDR1 as MNHNS and CDR2 as SASEGT. This CDR3 has 15 amino acids. The CDR3 DNA reads TGTGCCAGCAGTGTCTTACAGGGGGCGAACACTGAAGCTTTCTTT. Its translation is CASSVLQGANTEAFF.

This clonotype was counted many times. J is TRBJ2-1 and V is TRBV12-3 or TRBV12-4; 13 nucleotides align to TRBD2. The trim removed 2 bases at V and 8 bases at J, leaving 0 bases unmatched. There are 14 residues in the CDR3. CDR3 DNA: TGTGCCAGCAGTTTAACTAGCGGGAGGGATGAGCAGTTCTTC. Translation gives CASSLTSGRDEQFF.

This clonotype came up many times. The chain recombines TRBV7-2 with TRBJ1-5; D uncertain. The length of the CDR3 is 16 residues. CDR1 and CDR2 (germline): SGHTA, FQGNSA. With 5 bases removed from V and 0 bases from J, the gap between germline ends came to 14 bases. The chain's CDR3 is CASSPTTGASNQPQHF. DNA for the CDR3: TGTGCCAGCAGCCCCACCACGGGTGCTAGCAATCAGCCCCAGCATTTT.

CDR3 nucleotides: TGTGCCAGCAGTGGGGTAGGGGAGCTGTTTTTT. It specifies CASSGVGELFF. This chain links TRBV12-3 or TRBV12-4 with TRBJ2-2; D not resolved. This CDR3 region has 11 residues. Trimming pared 5 bases from V and 8 bases from J, leaving 6 bases between.

This clonotype was counted at least ten times. V gene TRBV2 combines with J gene TRBJ2-7, with a possible D match to TRBD2 (6 bases). Germline CDR1 reads SNHLY; CDR2 reads FYNNEI. The length of the CDR3 is 12 residues. The V gene lost 8 bases and the J gene lost 3 bases, with 11 bases spanning the gap. The CDR3 sequence is CASRDSLYEQYF. CDR3 in DNA: TGTGCCAGCCGGGACTCCCTCTACGAGCAGTACTTC.

The chain recombines TRBV2 with TRBJ2-5, with TRBD1 identical over 11 bases. CDR1 is SNHLY and CDR2 is FYNNEI in the germline V gene. This CDR3 is built from 15 residues. Unmatched junction bases numbered 3, after V lost 2 bases and J lost 4 bases. The chain's CDR3 is CASSERTGGVETQYF. The CDR3 nucleotides are TGTGCCAGCAGTGAAAGGACAGGGGGCGTAGAGACCCAGTACTTC.

The J gene is TRBJ2-4, the V gene TRBV27, with D possibly being TRBD1 or TRBD2 (5 bases each). The CDR3 is made up of 13 amino acids. Germline values: CDR1 MNHEY, CDR2 SMNVEV (reference sequence). V shed 6 bases and J shed 10 bases, with 16 bases lying between them. The CDR3 here is CASSPGLRVIQYF. In nucleotides, the CDR3 is TGTGCCAGCAGCCCGGGGCTACGGGTAATTCAGTACTTC.

The table lists this clonotype with a count of one. The rearrangement uses TRBV2 and TRBJ2-7; D uncertain. V was clipped by 5 bases and J by 4 bases, with 12 bases between them. Germline V gives CDR1 SNHLY, CDR2 FYNNEI. This CDR3 is 13 amino acids long. The CDR3 nucleotides read TGTGCCAGCAGTATAAATTTCCGTTACGAGCAGTACTTC. The encoded protein is CASSINFRYEQYF.

This clonotype was counted many times. This chain joins TRBV12-3 or TRBV12-4 and TRBJ1-2; no reliable D call. This CDR3 comprises 14 residues. The V and J ends lost 3 bases and 0 bases respectively, with 8 bases between them. The CDR3 spells CASSLGFTNYGYTF. DNA for the CDR3: TGTGCCAGCAGTTTGGGGTTTACTAACTATGGCTACACCTTC.

This clonotype was picked up a small number of times. The chain recombines TRBV20-1 with TRBJ2-6; 10 nucleotides line up with TRBD1. CDR1 is DFQATT, CDR2 SNEGSKA, per germline (reference sequence). With V trimmed by 4 bases and J by 3 bases, 12 bases remained unmatched. The CDR3 contains 18 residues. CDR3 in DNA: TGCAGTGCTACCGGACAGGGGGGACGAGTCAGTGGGGCCAACGTCCTGACTTTC. Its translation is CSATGQGGRVSGANVLTF.

In the case of this clonotype: Given a much more abundant clone one base away, this may be a read error. The gene calls are TRBV11-2 and TRBJ2-5; 8 bases match TRBD1. The CDR3 is 16 residues long. From germline, CDR1 is SGHAT and CDR2 FQNNGV. The CDR3 DNA reads as TGTGCCGGCAGCTTAGATATGCAGGGGGCGTATGAGACCCAGTACTTC. Its protein product is CAGSLDMQGAYETQYF.

This clonotype was seen many times. The chain couples TRBV3-1 to TRBJ2-3; D is possibly TRBD2 (6 bases). Germline values: CDR1 LGHDT, CDR2 YNNKEL (reference sequence). The V and J ends lost 4 bases and 0 bases respectively, with 8 bases between them. The length of the CDR3 is 14 residues. The CDR3 is CASSRDSSTDTQYF. The CDR3 nucleotides read TGTGCCAGCAGCCGGGACTCTAGCACAGATACGCAGTATTTT.

As for this clonotype: Being one base from a much bigger clone, this may be a read error. The chain couples TRBV5-1 to TRBJ2-7; maybe TRBD1 (5 bases). The CDR3 contains 13 residues. Per germline, CDR1 SGHRS and CDR2 YFSETQ. The CDR3 protein is CVSSAGHRYEQYF. In nucleotides, the CDR3 is TGCGTCAGCAGCGCCGGACACCGCTACGAGCAGTACTTC.

Many counts were recorded for this clonotype. The chain employs TRBV7-9 and TRBJ2-5, with D maybe TRBD1 (6 bases). The germline gives CDR1 SEHNR, CDR2 FQNEAQ (reference sequence). The CDR3 length is 19 residues. The ends were cut back, 1 base at V and 2 bases at J, with 23 bases in the middle. In nucleotides, the CDR3 is TGTGCCAGCAGCTTAGAAATTGGGGGCGGCTTATTGCGGCAAGAGACCCAGTACTTC. Its protein product is CASSLEIGGGLLRQETQYF.

This clonotype was detected many times. The rearrangement links TRBV27 to TRBJ2-7; D gene unclear. Trimming left V 5 bases short and J 3 bases short, with 11 bases between. The CDR3 totals 13 residues. Germline-derived CDR1 and CDR2 are MNHEY and SMNVEV (reference sequence). The CDR3 sequence: CASSPRPHYEQYF. CDR3 coding DNA: TGTGCCAGCAGTCCCAGACCGCACTACGAGCAGTACTTC.

This clonotype was seen ten or more times. J is TRBJ2-7 and V is TRBV2; TRBD2 might be the D (6 bases). The V gene's germline CDR1 is SNHLY and CDR2 FYNNEI. The CDR3 runs to 13 residues. V lost 2 bases to trimming and J lost 6 bases, with 11 bases between them. The CDR3 bases are TGTGCCAGCAGTGAAAACCCGGGGGTCGAGCAGTACTTC. Protein product: CASSENPGVEQYF.

This clonotype was recorded many times. The gene calls are TRBV18 and TRBJ2-1; 10 bases match TRBD2. The CDR3 consists of 14 residues. The J segment lost 5 bases and the V segment lost 2 bases, leaving 0 bases of the junction unmatched. Per germline, CDR1 KGHSH and CDR2 LQKENI. CDR3 nucleotides: TGTGCCAGCTCACCAGGACTAGCGGACAATGAGCAGTTCTTC. This codes for CASSPGLADNEQFF.

A remark on this clonotype: A clone one base away is much larger, so this may be a read error. The chain couples TRBV2 to TRBJ2-3, with a tentative D call TRBD2 (6 bases). The V end was cut by 6 bases, the J end by 1 base, with 17 bases between. Germline V gene sequence: CDR1 SNHLY, CDR2 FYNNEI. The length of the CDR3 is 16 residues. The CDR3 coding sequence is TGTGCCAGCAGCAGGACGGAACTAGCTCGCACAGATACGCAGTATTTT. It translates to CASSRTELARTDTQYF.

This clonotype was recorded only once. J is TRBJ2-7 and V is TRBV6-2 or TRBV6-3; 11 bases agree with TRBD2. Germline values: CDR1 MNHEY, CDR2 SVGEGT. There are 15 residues in the CDR3. After removal of 2 bases from V and 5 bases from J, the junction contained 5 bases not matched to a gene. CDR3 nucleotide sequence: TGTGCCAGCAGTTACGGGACTAGCGGTATCCACGAGCAGTACTTC. Translated, it gives CASSYGTSGIHEQYF.

The gene calls are TRBV12-5 and TRBJ2-5; 10 bases are shared with TRBD1. Trimming cost V 5 bases and J 4 bases; bases outside gene matches: 10. The CDR3 runs 16 residues. Germline V lookup: CDR1 LGHNT, CDR2 FRNRAP. The CDR3 nucleotides are TGTGCTAGTGGTCCTAAGGACAGGGGGTGGGGAGAGACCCAGTACTTC. Translating it yields CASGPKDRGWGETQYF.

This clonotype was seen a handful of times. The chain recombines TRBV5-6 with TRBJ1-5, with 9 bases fitting TRBD1. The CDR3 runs to 14 residues. V gave up 4 bases and J gave up 7 bases; unmatched junction bases: 6. Germline V gives CDR1 SGHDT, CDR2 YYEEEE. For the CDR3, the DNA is TGTGCCAGCAGCGGCGGGACAGGGACCCAGCCCCAGCATTTT. Protein product: CASSGGTGTQPQHF. Based on the CDR3 plus reference TRBV5-6 and TRBJ1-5, the full variable domain is DAGVTQSPTHLIKTRGQQVTLRCSPKSGHDTVSWYQQALGQGPQFIFQYYEEEERQRGNFPDRFSGHQFPNYSSELNVNALLLGDSALYLCASSGGTGTQPQHFGDGTRLSIL.

This clonotype was recorded many times. The genes are TRBV12-5 and TRBJ1-1; D gene uncertain. This CDR3 spans 13 amino acids. The germline V and J ends were trimmed by 1 base and 3 bases, with 6 bases remaining between them. Germline CDR1 is LGHNT and CDR2 is FRNRAP. The CDR3 is CASGLGGDTEAFF. As DNA, the CDR3 is TGTGCTAGTGGTTTGGGGGGTGACACTGAAGCTTTCTTT. Using reference TRBV12-5 and TRBJ1-1 for the parts outside the CDR3, the full variable domain is DARVTQTPRHKVTEMGQEVTMRCQPILGHNTVFWYRQTMMQGLELLAYFRNRAPLDDSGMPKDRFSAEMPDATLATLKIQPSEPRDSAVYFCASGLGGDTEAFFGQGTRLTVV.

In its sample, this clonotype was seen a few times. The chain recombines TRBV4-1 with TRBJ2-7; either TRBD1 or TRBD2 may fit D (5 bases each). V lost 1 base to trimming and J lost 2 bases, with 12 bases between them. The CDR3 spans 15 residues. Germline lookup yields CDR1 MGHRA and CDR2 YSYEKL. CDR3 bases: TGCGCCAGCAGCCAAGCGACAGCGGAAGCCTACGAGCAGTACTTC. Translation: CASSQATAEAYEQYF.

This clonotype was seen many times. The chain joins TRBV7-3 to TRBJ1-2; D unclear. The CDR3 loop spans 13 amino acids. V was trimmed by 4 bases and J by 2 bases, leaving 8 bases between them. The germline gives CDR1 SGHTA, CDR2 FQGTGA. The CDR3 protein is CASSSQRNYGYTF. The CDR3 DNA is TGTGCCAGCAGCTCACAGAGGAACTATGGCTACACCTTC.

This clonotype was counted ten times or more. Here the CDR3 reads CSAPHRDYEQYF. Here the CDR3 DNA reads TGCAGTGCCCCCCACAGGGATTACGAGCAGTACTTC. V is TRBV20-1 and J is TRBJ2-7; D may be TRBD1 (6 bases). V lost 6 bases, J lost 4 bases, and 13 bases lay in between. The CDR3 is 12 amino acids. Germline V gene data show CDR1 as DFQATT and CDR2 as SNEGSKA (reference sequence).

This clonotype was counted between two and nine times. The V call is TRBV5-4, the J call TRBJ2-2; 12 bases map to TRBD2. This CDR3 spans 16 amino acids. Germline CDR1 is SGHNT and CDR2 is YYREEE (reference sequence). The V gene end was trimmed by 0 bases and the J gene end by 5 bases; junction bases not matched to a gene: 2. The CDR3 here is CASSLAGLAGTGELFF. Here the CDR3 DNA reads TGTGCCAGCAGCTTGGCGGGACTAGCGGGTACCGGGGAGCTGTTTTTT.

This chain links TRBV4-1 with TRBJ2-7, with D possibly TRBD1 on 5 matching bases. The CDR3 contains 11 residues. Germline values: CDR1 MGHRA, CDR2 YSYEKL. V was clipped by 5 bases and J by 7 bases, with 9 bases between them. CDR3 DNA sequence: TGCGCCAGCAGCTCCCGACAGGAGCAGTACTTC. This sequence encodes CASSSRQEQYF.

This clonotype came up a few times. The chain joins TRBV9 to TRBJ2-3, with no clear D. This CDR3 is built from 14 residues. Germline CDR1 reads SGDLS; CDR2 reads YYNGEE. The V and J ends lost 0 bases and 4 bases respectively, with 9 bases between them. Here the CDR3 DNA reads TGTGCCAGCAGCGTAGACGGGCGTGCAGATACGCAGTATTTT. This sequence encodes CASSVDGRADTQYF.

This clonotype came up a few times. The chain is built from TRBV2 and TRBJ2-1; 7 bases are shared with TRBD2. The junction had 9 bases not matched to a gene; V was cut back by 8 bases and J by 8 bases. Germline V gene data show CDR1 as SNHLY and CDR2 as FYNNEI. CDR3 length equals 13 residues. The CDR3 DNA follows: TGTGCCAGCGGGCCAATGGCGGGAGATGAGCAGTTCTTC. Translation: CASGPMAGDEQFF.

This sequence joins TRBV20-1 and TRBJ2-3; D possibly corresponds to TRBD2 (5 bases). Between the trimmed V and J ends, which lost 0 bases and 4 bases, there was a span of 11 bases. The CDR3 has 14 amino acids. Germline values: CDR1 DFQATT, CDR2 SNEGSKA (reference sequence). CDR3 region: CSARDIRGADTQYF. The CDR3 DNA reads as TGCAGTGCTAGAGACATCCGGGGAGCAGATACGCAGTATTTT.

This clonotype was observed a handful of times. The chain employs TRBV28 and TRBJ2-6, with D unresolved. The CDR3 spans 13 residues. CDR1 is MDHEN and CDR2 is SYDVKM in the germline V gene. Trimming left V 6 bases short and J 4 bases short, with 7 bases between. The CDR3 DNA is TGTGCCAGCAGACGCTGGGGGGCCAACGTCCTGACTTTC. The encoded protein is CASRRWGANVLTF.